This passage covers 25 T cell receptor beta chains from one sample sequenced in a study of patients and donors after allogeneic stem cell transplantation. TCRdb used MiXCR to reprocess the RT-PCR reads, holding one entry per CDR3 protein. This sample yields approximately 200,000 distinct CDR3 sequences, of which 35% to 45% are seen a single time; roughly 11% belongs to the top ten. Sequences were obtained from blood, either unsorted or a sorted T cell fraction (not recorded which). These receptors were obtained from a human donor who was either an allogeneic HSCT recipient or a stem cell or donor lymphocyte infusion donor (not recorded which). It is not recorded whose cells these are; they may come from a transplant donor.

The sample holds a few counts of this clonotype. This chain joins TRBV12-3 or TRBV12-4 and TRBJ1-3; no clear D gene. V gave up 3 bases and J gave up 10 bases, with 10 bases separating them. This CDR3 comprises 12 residues. The CDR3 DNA reads TGTGCCAGCAGTTTTCTCGGGAGGACCATATATTTT. Translation: CASSFLGRTIYF.

The DNA for the CDR3 is TGTGCCAGCAACCGACAGGCCATGAACACCGGGGAGCTGTTTTTT. It codes for CASNRQAMNTGELFF. The V call is TRBV12-3 or TRBV12-4, the J call TRBJ2-2; D might be TRBD1 (6 bases). With 7 bases removed from V and 1 base from J, the gap between germline ends came to 13 bases. The CDR3 is 15 amino acids.

The chain has TRBV4-2 and TRBJ2-1; perhaps TRBD2 as D (6 bases). The germline CDR1 and CDR2 sequences are LGHNA and YNFKEQ. The CDR3 has 15 residues. Deletions cut 2 bases from V and 0 bases from J, with 8 bases between. This CDR3 reads CASSQSGSSYNEQFF. CDR3 nucleotide sequence: TGTGCCAGCAGCCAATCCGGGAGCTCCTACAATGAGCAGTTCTTC.

This clonotype occurred once. The V call is TRBV3-1, the J call TRBJ2-2, with TRBD2 identical over 9 bases. CDR1 and CDR2 (germline): LGHDT, YNNKEL (reference sequence). The CDR3 consists of 19 residues. V shed 2 bases, J shed 0 bases, and the junction held 10 bases outside the gene matches. This chain's CDR3 is CASSQLAGRSFANTGELFF. CDR3 in DNA: TGTGCCAGCAGCCAACTAGCGGGGCGATCATTCGCGAACACCGGGGAGCTGTTTTTT.

The sample holds a few counts of this clonotype. This sequence joins TRBV6-1 and TRBJ2-5; TRBD1 is a possible D gene (6 bases). This CDR3 contains 13 residues. Germline values: CDR1 MNHNS, CDR2 SASEGT. V dropped 8 bases and J dropped 0 bases, with 10 bases sitting between them. In nucleotides, the CDR3 is TGTGCCAGCGGCAGACAGGACCAAGAGACCCAGTACTTC. It codes for CASGRQDQETQYF.

V is TRBV10-3 and J is TRBJ2-5; perhaps TRBD1 as D (5 bases). Germline V gene lookup returns CDR1 ENHRY and CDR2 SYGVKD. The CDR3 is 14 residues long. The germline V and J ends were trimmed by 4 bases and 0 bases, with 9 bases remaining between them. The CDR3 DNA sequence: TGTGCCATCAGTGGGACACAGTACCAAGAGACCCAGTACTTC. Its protein product is CAISGTQYQETQYF.

This clonotype was observed a few times. The chain employs TRBV9 and TRBJ1-2, with TRBD1 matching over 7 bases. Germline V gene sequence: CDR1 SGDLS, CDR2 YYNGEE. The CDR3 contains 15 residues. V lost 4 bases, J lost 5 bases, and 11 bases stayed unmatched. The CDR3 is CASSPYRGGFYGYTF. CDR3 DNA sequence: TGTGCCAGCAGCCCCTACAGGGGAGGATTTTATGGCTACACCTTC.

This clonotype came up a few times. The chain couples TRBV7-2 to TRBJ1-5; a possible D gene is TRBD1 (5 bases). Trimming took 1 base from V and 12 from J, leaving 13 bases between them. This CDR3 contains 13 residues. Germline CDR1 SGHTA, CDR2 FQGNSA. The CDR3 region has the DNA TGTGCCAGCAGCTTAGGGGGCGGGGAATACCAGCATTTT. Translation: CASSLGGGEYQHF.

This chain connects TRBV7-6 to TRBJ1-2; D gene ambiguous. This CDR3 has 14 amino acids. Germline loops: CDR1 SGHVS, CDR2 FNYEAQ. Trimming pared 1 base from V and 8 bases from J, leaving 14 bases between. CDR3 nucleotides: TGTGCCAGCAGCTTAGTAGAGGCTCCTGGGGGCTACACCTTC. Translation: CASSLVEAPGGYTF.

This chain links TRBV5-8 with TRBJ2-4, with D possibly matching TRBD1 (5 bases). CDR3 length equals 13 residues. Per the germline V gene, CDR1 is SGHTS and CDR2 is YDEGEE. Trimming removed 5 bases from V and 8 bases from J, with 14 bases in between. The CDR3 nucleotides read TGTGCCAGCAGTCTTGGGGCTAGGCACATTCAGTACTTC. Protein: CASSLGARHIQYF.

This clonotype was detected a few times. This CDR3 reads CASRETSGEKLFF. The CDR3 DNA reads TGTGCCAGCAGGGAGACAAGTGGAGAAAAACTGTTTTTT. The chain carries TRBV12-3 or TRBV12-4 and TRBJ1-4; D is ambiguous. This CDR3 has 13 amino acids. Deletions cut 6 bases from V and 8 bases from J, with 13 bases between.

This clonotype was counted between two and nine times. This chain connects TRBV12-3 or TRBV12-4 to TRBJ1-2; maybe TRBD1 (5 bases). This CDR3 spans 14 amino acids. Trimming removed 7 bases at V and 4 bases at J, with 16 bases between. The CDR3 DNA reads as TGTGCCAGCACCCGGGACGGCCATTCCTATGGCTACACCTTC. It specifies CASTRDGHSYGYTF.

This clonotype was observed a handful of times. The V and J genes are TRBV10-3 and TRBJ2-2; D might be TRBD1 (5 bases). The germline V and J ends were trimmed by 3 bases and 7 bases, with 6 bases remaining between them. CDR1 and CDR2 (germline): ENHRY, SYGVKD. CDR3 length: 12 residues. CDR3 DNA sequence: TGTGCCATCAGTGACAGGGACGGGGAGCTGTTTTTT. Protein sequence: CAISDRDGELFF.

The rearrangement joins TRBV27 to TRBJ1-3; no firm D call. The CDR3 totals 14 residues. Germline CDR1 is MNHEY and CDR2 is SMNVEV (reference sequence). Deletions cut 0 bases from V and 4 bases from J, with 7 bases between. CDR3 DNA: TGTGCCAGCAGTTTATCGACGGGAGGAAACACCATATATTTT. Protein product: CASSLSTGGNTIYF.

This clonotype has more than one count but fewer than ten. The rearrangement uses TRBV6-6 and TRBJ2-7, with D tentatively TRBD1 (5 bases). V gave up 1 base and J gave up 3 bases, with 13 bases separating them. The germline V gene encodes CDR1 MNHNY and CDR2 SVGAGI (reference sequence). The length of the CDR3 is 15 residues. This chain's CDR3 is CASSYLGQLNYEQYF. Written as DNA, the CDR3 is TGTGCCAGCAGTTACTTGGGGCAGTTAAACTACGAGCAGTACTTC.

This clonotype occurred many times. The chain uses TRBV12-3 or TRBV12-4 and TRBJ1-2; D gene ambiguous. This CDR3 region has 13 residues. Trimming took off 7 bases at V and 4 bases at J, with 13 bases between the two ends. This CDR3 reads CASNGFPSYGYTF. For the CDR3, the DNA is TGTGCCAGCAACGGGTTTCCATCCTATGGCTACACCTTC.

This clonotype was picked up a small number of times. The gene calls are TRBV6-2 or TRBV6-3 and TRBJ1-5; 9 bases are shared with TRBD1. Germline V gives CDR1 MNHEY, CDR2 SVGEGT. The CDR3 covers 14 residues. V shed 4 bases and J 7 bases; nucleotides not matched to a gene: 5. CDR3: CASSSTGGWQPQHF. In nucleotides, the CDR3 is TGTGCCAGCAGTTCCACAGGGGGCTGGCAGCCCCAGCATTTT.

Note on this clonotype: This may be a read error: a much more frequent sequence differs by one nucleotide. A read error is likely, as this CDR3 ends without the conserved phenylalanine or tryptophan. This chain links TRBV15 with TRBJ1-5, with D unresolved. The CDR3 totals 15 residues. Germline CDR1 and CDR2: LNHNV and YYDKDF (reference sequence). V was clipped by 0 bases and J by 8 bases, with 14 bases between them. Here the CDR3 DNA reads TGTGCCACCAGCAGAGATCTCTCCACGGCGAAGCCCCAGCATCTT. Translating it yields CATSRDLSTAKPQHL.

V usage is TRBV4-1 and J usage is TRBJ1-1; D possibly corresponds to TRBD1 (6 bases). Germline loops: CDR1 MGHRA, CDR2 YSYEKL. Trimming took off 4 bases at V and 2 bases at J, with 14 bases between the two ends. CDR3 length: 15 amino acids. CDR3 coding DNA: TGCGCCAGCAGCCCGGGACACCCGAGCAACACTGAAGCTTTCTTT. Translation: CASSPGHPSNTEAFF.

V and J are TRBV13 and TRBJ1-3; maybe TRBD1 (5 bases). Trimming took 2 bases from V and 3 from J, leaving 14 bases between them. The CDR3 is 16 residues long. Germline V gene sequence: CDR1 PRHDT, CDR2 FYEKMQ (reference sequence). CDR3 bases: TGTGCCAGCAGCTTATATGGGGGATTAAGTGGAAACACCATATATTTT. Translated: CASSLYGGLSGNTIYF.

This clonotype was picked up a small number of times. The V gene is TRBV4-1, the J gene TRBJ1-1; 7 nucleotides match TRBD1. This CDR3 region has 17 residues. V gave up 1 base and J gave up 1 base; unmatched junction bases: 9. Germline loops: CDR1 MGHRA, CDR2 YSYEKL. DNA of the CDR3: TGCGCCAGCAGCCAAGGCCTTGGGGACAGATGGAACACTGAAGCTTTCTTT. Its protein is CASSQGLGDRWNTEAFF.

J is TRBJ1-3 and V is TRBV29-1, with 9 positions matching TRBD1. This CDR3 comprises 14 residues. Germline CDR1 is SQVTM and CDR2 is ANQGSEA. V shed 5 bases and J 0 bases; nucleotides not matched to a gene: 2. In DNA form, the CDR3 reads TGCAGCGTTTCGGGACAGGGCTCTGGAAACACCATATATTTT. Translated: CSVSGQGSGNTIYF.

The chain joins TRBV28 to TRBJ1-2; TRBD1 agrees at 10 bases. Germline CDR1 reads MDHEN; CDR2 reads SYDVKM. With V trimmed by 4 bases and J by 7 bases, 6 bases remained unmatched. CDR3 size: 14 residues. As DNA, the CDR3 is TGTGCCAGCAGTTCGGGACAGGGGACTAGTGGCTACACCTTC. Translating it yields CASSSGQGTSGYTF.

In this sample, this clonotype turned up a few times. The V and J genes are TRBV21-1 and TRBJ2-1; the table's D gene call, TRBD1, was not cross checked with the DNA. TRBV21-1 is termed a pseudogene. CDR3 length equals 18 residues. CDR3 protein: CASSPPRGGGGSYNEQFF. The CDR3, as DNA: TGTGCCAGCAGCCCCCCGAGGGGCGGGGGGGGCTCCTACAATGAGCAGTTCTTC.

The chain couples TRBV7-9 to TRBJ2-1, with 8 positions matching TRBD2. This CDR3 spans 14 amino acids. J was trimmed by 7 bases and V by 5 bases; bases with no gene match: 7. From germline, CDR1 is SEHNR and CDR2 FQNEAQ (reference sequence). CDR3 in DNA: TGTGCCAGCAGCATCCCGGGACTAGTAAATGAGCAGTTCTTC. Encoded protein: CASSIPGLVNEQFF.